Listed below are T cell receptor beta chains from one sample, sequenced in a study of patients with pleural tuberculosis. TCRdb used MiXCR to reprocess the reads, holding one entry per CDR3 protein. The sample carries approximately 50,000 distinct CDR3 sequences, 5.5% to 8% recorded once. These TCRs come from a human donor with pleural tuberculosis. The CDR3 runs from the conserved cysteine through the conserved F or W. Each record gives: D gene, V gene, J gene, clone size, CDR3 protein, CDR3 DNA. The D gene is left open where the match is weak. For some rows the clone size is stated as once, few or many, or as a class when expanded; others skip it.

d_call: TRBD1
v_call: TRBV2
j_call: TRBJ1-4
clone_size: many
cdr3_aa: CASSLSGTGNEKLFF
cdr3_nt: TGTGCCAGCAGCCTGTCAGGGACAGGCAATGAAAAACTGTTTTTT

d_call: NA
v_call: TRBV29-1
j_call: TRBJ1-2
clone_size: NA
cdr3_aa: CSVRADYGYTF
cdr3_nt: TGCAGCGTCCGGGCGGACTATGGCTACACCTTC

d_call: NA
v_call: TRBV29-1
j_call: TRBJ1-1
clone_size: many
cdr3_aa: CSAMLDTEAFF
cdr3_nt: TGCAGCGCCATGTTGGACACTGAAGCTTTCTTT

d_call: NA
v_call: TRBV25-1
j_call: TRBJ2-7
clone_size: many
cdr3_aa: CASSPFFSGSSYEQYF
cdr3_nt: TGTGCCAGCAGTCCCTTCTTTAGTGGAAGCTCCTACGAGCAGTACTTC

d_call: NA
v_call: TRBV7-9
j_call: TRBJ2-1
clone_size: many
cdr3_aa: CASSLDSLEFF
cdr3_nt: TGTGCCAGCAGCCTGGACAGCCTCGAGTTCTTC

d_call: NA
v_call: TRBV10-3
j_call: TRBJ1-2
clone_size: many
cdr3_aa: CAISASSGSYGYTF
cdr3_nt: TGTGCCATCAGTGCGTCCTCAGGAAGCTATGGCTACACCTTC

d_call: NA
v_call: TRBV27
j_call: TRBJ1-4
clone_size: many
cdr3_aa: CASMVTWGNEKLFF
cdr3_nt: TGTGCCAGCATGGTAACTTGGGGTAATGAAAAACTGTTTTTT

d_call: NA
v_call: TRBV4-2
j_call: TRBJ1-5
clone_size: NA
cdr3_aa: CASSRDGYSQPQHF
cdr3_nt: TGTGCCAGCAGTCGTGACGGTTACAGTCAGCCCCAGCATTTT

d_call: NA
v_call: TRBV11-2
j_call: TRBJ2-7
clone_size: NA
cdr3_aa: CASSLDSISYEQYF
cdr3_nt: TGTGCCAGCAGCTTAGACTCGATATCCTACGAGCAGTACTTC

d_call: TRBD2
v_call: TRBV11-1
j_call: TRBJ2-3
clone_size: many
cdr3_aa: CASSFMSGRLTDTQYF
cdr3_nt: TGTGCCAGCAGCTTTATGAGCGGGAGATTAACAGATACGCAGTATTTT

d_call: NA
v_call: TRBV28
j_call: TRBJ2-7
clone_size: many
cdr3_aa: CASSDGSSYEQYF
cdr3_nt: TGTGCCAGCAGCGACGGGAGCTCCTACGAGCAGTACTTC

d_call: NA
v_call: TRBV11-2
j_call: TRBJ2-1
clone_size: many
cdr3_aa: CASSLGLNNEQFF
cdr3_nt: TGTGCCAGCAGCTTAGGACTAAACAATGAGCAGTTCTTC

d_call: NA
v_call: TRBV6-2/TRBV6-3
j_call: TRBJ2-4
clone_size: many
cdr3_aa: CASSYSVSGGKDIQYF
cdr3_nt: TGTGCCAGCAGTTACTCGGTCAGCGGAGGGAAGGACATTCAGTACTTC

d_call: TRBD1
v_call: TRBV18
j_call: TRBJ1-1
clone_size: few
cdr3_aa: CASSPRDRTMNTEAFF
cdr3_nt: TGTGCCAGCTCACCAAGGGACAGGACCATGAACACTGAAGCTTTCTTT

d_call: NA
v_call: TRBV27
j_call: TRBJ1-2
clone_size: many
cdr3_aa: CASSPNYGYTF
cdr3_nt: TGTGCCAGCAGTCCTAACTATGGCTACACCTTC

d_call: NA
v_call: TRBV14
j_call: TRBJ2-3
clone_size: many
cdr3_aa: CASSLTGGTDTQYF
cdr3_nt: TGTGCCAGCAGCCTAACGGGGGGCACAGATACGCAGTATTTT

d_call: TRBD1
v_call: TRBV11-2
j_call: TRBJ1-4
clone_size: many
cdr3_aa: CASSSLTGAGEKLFF
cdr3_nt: TGTGCCAGCAGCTCGTTGACAGGGGCTGGAGAAAAACTGTTTTTT

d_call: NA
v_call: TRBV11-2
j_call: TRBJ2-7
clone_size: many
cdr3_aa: CASSLGSLYEQYF
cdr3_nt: TGTGCCAGCAGCTTGGGCTCCCTCTACGAGCAGTACTTC

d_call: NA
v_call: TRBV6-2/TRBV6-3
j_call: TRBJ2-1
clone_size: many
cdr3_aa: CASSYTQGNEQFF
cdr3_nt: TGTGCCAGCAGTTACACCCAGGGAAATGAGCAGTTCTTC

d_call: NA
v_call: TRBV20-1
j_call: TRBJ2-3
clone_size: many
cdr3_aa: CSADEGSSTDTQYF
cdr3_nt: TGCAGTGCCGACGAGGGTTCTAGCACAGATACGCAGTATTTT

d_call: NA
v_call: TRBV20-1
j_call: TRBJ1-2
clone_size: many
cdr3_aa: CSARVGDGYTF
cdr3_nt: TGCAGTGCTAGAGTAGGGGATGGCTACACCTTC

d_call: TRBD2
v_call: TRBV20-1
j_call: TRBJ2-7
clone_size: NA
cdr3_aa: CSAKPLGLGTYEQYF
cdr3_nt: TGCAGTGCTAAACCCCTGGGACTAGGGACCTACGAGCAGTACTTC

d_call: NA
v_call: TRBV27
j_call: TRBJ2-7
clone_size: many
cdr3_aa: CASSSFDTYEQYF
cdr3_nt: TGTGCCAGCAGTTCGTTTGATACCTACGAGCAGTACTTC

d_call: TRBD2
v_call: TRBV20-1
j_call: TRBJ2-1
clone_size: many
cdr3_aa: CSAPKTSFNEQFF
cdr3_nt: TGCAGTGCTCCTAAGACTAGCTTCAATGAGCAGTTCTTC

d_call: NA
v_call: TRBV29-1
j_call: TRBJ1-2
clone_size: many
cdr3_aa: CSVEGYTSYGYTF
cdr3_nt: TGCAGCGTTGAAGGGTACACGAGCTATGGCTACACCTTC

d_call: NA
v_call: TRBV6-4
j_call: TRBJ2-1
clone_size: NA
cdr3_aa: CASSDRDPSYNGQFF
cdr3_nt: TGTGCCAGTAGTGACCGGGACCCCAGCTACAATGGGCAGTTCTTC

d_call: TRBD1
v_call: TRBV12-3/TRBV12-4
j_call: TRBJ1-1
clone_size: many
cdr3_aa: CASRRQGGTEAFF
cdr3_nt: TGTGCCAGCAGGAGACAGGGCGGCACTGAAGCTTTCTTT